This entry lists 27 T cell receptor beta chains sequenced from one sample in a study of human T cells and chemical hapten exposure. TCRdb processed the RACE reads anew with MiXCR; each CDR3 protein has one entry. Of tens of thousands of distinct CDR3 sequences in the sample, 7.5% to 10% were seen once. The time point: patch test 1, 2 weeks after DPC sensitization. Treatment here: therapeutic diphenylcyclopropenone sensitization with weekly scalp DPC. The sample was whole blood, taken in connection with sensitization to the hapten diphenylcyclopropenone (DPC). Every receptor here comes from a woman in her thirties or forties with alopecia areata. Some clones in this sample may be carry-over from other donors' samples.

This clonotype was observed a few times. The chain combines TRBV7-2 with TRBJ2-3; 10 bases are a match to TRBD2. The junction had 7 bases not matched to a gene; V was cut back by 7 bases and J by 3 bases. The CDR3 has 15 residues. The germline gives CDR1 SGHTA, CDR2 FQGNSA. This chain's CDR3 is CASTPWTSGTDTQYF. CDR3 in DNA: TGTGCCAGCACCCCTTGGACTAGCGGAACAGATACGCAGTATTTT.

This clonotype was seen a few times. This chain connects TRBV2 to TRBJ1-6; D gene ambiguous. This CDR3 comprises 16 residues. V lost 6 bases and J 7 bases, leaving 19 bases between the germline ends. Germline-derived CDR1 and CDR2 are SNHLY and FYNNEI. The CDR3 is CASSDSPGVTNSPLHF. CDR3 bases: TGTGCCAGCAGCGATAGCCCAGGCGTTACCAATTCACCCCTCCACTTT.

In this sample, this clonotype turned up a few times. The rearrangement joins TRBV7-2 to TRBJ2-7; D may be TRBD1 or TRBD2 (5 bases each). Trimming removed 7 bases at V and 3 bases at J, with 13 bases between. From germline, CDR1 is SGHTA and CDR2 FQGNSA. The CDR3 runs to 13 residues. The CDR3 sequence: CASTDGAFYEQYF. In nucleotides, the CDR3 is TGTGCCAGCACCGACGGGGCCTTCTACGAGCAGTACTTC. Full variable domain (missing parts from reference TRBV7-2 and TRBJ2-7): GAGVSQSPSNKVTEKGKDVELRCDPISGHTALYWYRQSLGQGLEFLIYFQGNSAPDKSGLPSDRFSAERTGGSVSTLTIQRTQQEDSAVYLCASTDGAFYEQYFGPGTRLTVT.

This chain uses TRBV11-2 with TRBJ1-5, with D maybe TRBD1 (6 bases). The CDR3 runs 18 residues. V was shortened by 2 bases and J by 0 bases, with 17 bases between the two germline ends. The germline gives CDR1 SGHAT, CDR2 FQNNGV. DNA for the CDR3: TGTGCCAGCAGCTTAAGCCCGCCGGGGGACAATAGCAATCAGCCCCAGCATTTT. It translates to CASSLSPPGDNSNQPQHF.

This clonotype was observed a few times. The CDR3 reads CSAAPSYEQYF. In DNA, the CDR3 is TGCAGTGCTGCCCCCTCCTACGAGCAGTACTTC. This chain connects TRBV20-1 to TRBJ2-7, with D hard to call. Germline V gene sequence: CDR1 DFQATT, CDR2 SNEGSKA (reference sequence). The CDR3 has 11 residues. Trimming shortened V by 5 bases and J by 0 bases, and 5 bases separated the two germline ends.

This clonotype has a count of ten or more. CDR3 sequence reads: CSAQIPAPSTDTQYF. The CDR3 DNA reads as TGCAGTGCTCAGATCCCTGCCCCTAGCACAGATACGCAGTATTTT. The chain couples TRBV20-1 to TRBJ2-3; D unclear. The germline gives CDR1 DFQATT, CDR2 SNEGSKA (reference sequence). The V end lost 5 bases, the J end lost 0 bases, and 15 bases lay between the germline ends. CDR3 size: 15 residues.

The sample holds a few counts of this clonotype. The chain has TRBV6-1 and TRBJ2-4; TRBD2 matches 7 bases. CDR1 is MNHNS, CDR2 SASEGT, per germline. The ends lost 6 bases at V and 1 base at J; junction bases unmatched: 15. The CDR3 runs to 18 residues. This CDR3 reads CASRLGEGAAYAKNIQYF. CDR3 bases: TGTGCCAGCAGACTGGGGGAGGGTGCGGCATATGCCAAAAACATTCAGTACTTC.

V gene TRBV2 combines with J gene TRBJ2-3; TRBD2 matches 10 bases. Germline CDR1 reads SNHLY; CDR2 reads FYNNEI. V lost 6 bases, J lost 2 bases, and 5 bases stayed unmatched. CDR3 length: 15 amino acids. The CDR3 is CASRGTSGATDTQYF. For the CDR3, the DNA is TGTGCCAGCAGGGGAACTAGCGGGGCCACAGATACGCAGTATTTT.

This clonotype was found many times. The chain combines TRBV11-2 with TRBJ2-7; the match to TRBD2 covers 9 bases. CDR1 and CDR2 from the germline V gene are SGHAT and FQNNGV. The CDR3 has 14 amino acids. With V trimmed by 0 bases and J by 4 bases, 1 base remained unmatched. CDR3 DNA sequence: TGTGCCAGCAGCTTAGAACTAGCGGGTTACGAGCAGTACTTC. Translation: CASSLELAGYEQYF.

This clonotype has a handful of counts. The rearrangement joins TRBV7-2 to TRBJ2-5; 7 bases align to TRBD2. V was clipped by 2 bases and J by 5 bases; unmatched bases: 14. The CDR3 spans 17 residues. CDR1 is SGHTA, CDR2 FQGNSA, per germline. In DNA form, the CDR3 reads TGTGCCAGCAGCTTATTTAGTTGGGGAGGGCTGGAGGAGACCCAGTACTTC. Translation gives CASSLFSWGGLEETQYF.

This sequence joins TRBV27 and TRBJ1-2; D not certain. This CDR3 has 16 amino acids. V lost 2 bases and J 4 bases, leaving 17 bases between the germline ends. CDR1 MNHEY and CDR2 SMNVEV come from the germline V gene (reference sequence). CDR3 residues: CASSLTAPLTPYGYTF. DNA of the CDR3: TGTGCCAGCAGTTTAACTGCGCCTCTAACCCCCTATGGCTACACCTTC.

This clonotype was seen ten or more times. CDR3 coding DNA: TGTGCCAGCTTTACAAGAGGGGGATTAGCTTTCTTT. Encoded protein: CASFTRGGLAFF. The genes are TRBV28 and TRBJ1-1, with D perhaps matching TRBD1 (6 bases). The CDR3 is made up of 12 amino acids. Germline CDR1 and CDR2: MDHEN and SYDVKM. V was clipped by 8 bases and J by 10 bases, with 17 bases between them.

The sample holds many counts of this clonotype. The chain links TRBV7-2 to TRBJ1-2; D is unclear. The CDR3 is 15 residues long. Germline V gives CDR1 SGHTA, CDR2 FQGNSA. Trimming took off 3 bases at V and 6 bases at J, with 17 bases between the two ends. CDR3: CASSFWNLEPDGYTF. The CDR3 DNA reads TGTGCCAGCAGCTTTTGGAACCTCGAGCCGGATGGCTACACCTTC.

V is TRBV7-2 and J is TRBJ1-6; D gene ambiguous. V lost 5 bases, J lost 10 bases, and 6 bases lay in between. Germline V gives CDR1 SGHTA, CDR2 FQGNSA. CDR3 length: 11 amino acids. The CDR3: CASSNRSPLHF. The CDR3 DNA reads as TGTGCCAGCAGCAATAGGTCACCCCTCCACTTT. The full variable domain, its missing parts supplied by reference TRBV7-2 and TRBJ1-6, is GAGVSQSPSNKVTEKGKDVELRCDPISGHTALYWYRQSLGQGLEFLIYFQGNSAPDKSGLPSDRFSAERTGGSVSTLTIQRTQQEDSAVYLCASSNRSPLHFGNGTRLTVT.

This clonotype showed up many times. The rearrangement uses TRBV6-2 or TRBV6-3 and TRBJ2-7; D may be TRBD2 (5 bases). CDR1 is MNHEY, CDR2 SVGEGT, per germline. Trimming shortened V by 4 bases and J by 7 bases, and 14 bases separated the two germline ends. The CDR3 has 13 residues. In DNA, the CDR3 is TGTGCCAGCAGTTCAGGACTCCACCGGGAGCAGTACTTC. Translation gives CASSSGLHREQYF.

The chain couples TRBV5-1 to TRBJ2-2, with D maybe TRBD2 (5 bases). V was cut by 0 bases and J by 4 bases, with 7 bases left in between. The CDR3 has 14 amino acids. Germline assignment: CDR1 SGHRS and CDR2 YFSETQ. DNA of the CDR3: TGCGCCAGCAGCTTGGGGGAGTCCACCGGGGAGCTGTTTTTT. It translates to CASSLGESTGELFF.

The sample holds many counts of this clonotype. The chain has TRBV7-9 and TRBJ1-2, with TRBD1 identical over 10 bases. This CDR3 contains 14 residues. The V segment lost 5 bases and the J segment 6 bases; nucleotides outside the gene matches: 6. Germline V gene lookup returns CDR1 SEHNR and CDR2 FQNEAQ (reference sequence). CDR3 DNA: TGTGCCAGCAGCCCAGGACAGGGGGTAAATGGCTACACCTTC. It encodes CASSPGQGVNGYTF.

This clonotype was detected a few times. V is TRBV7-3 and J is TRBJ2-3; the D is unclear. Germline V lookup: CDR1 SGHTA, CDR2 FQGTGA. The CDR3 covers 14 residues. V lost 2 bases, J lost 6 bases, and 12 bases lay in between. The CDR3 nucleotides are TGTGCCAGCAGCTTACTCCCGGGCTTTGATACGCAGTATTTT. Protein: CASSLLPGFDTQYF.

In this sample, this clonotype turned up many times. The CDR3 region is CAISAGLPLNTEAFF. The CDR3 nucleotides are TGTGCCATCAGTGCGGGACTGCCCTTGAACACTGAAGCTTTCTTT. The rearrangement uses TRBV10-3 and TRBJ1-1; weak D call: TRBD1 (5 bases). Germline CDR1 is ENHRY and CDR2 is SYGVKD. This CDR3 comprises 15 residues. V dropped 4 bases and J dropped 0 bases, with 12 bases sitting between them.

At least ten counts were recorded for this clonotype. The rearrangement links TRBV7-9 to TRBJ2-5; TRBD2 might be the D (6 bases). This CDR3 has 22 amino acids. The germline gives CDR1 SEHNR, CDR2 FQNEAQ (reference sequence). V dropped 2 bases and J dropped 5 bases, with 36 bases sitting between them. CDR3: CASSLPPAEEGAMEGPNETQYF. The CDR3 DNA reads TGTGCCAGCAGCTTACCTCCGGCGGAGGAGGGAGCGATGGAGGGCCCCAATGAGACCCAGTACTTC.

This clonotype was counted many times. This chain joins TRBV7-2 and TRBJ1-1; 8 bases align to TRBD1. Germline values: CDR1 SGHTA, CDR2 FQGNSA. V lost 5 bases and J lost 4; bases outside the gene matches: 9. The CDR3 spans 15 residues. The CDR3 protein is CASSPRTGRVTEAFF. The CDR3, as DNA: TGTGCCAGCAGCCCCCGGACAGGGAGGGTCACTGAAGCTTTCTTT.

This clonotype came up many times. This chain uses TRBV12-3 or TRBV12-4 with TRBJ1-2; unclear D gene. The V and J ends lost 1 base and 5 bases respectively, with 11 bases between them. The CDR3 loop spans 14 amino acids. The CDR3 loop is CASSLGGVDYGYTF. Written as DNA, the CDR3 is TGTGCCAGCAGTTTAGGAGGTGTCGATTATGGCTACACCTTC.

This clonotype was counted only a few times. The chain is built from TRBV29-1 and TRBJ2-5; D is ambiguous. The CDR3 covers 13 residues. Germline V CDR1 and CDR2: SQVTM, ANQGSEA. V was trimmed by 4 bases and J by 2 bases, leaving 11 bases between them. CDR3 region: CSVALAAQETQYF. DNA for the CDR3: TGCAGCGTTGCGTTGGCAGCACAAGAGACCCAGTACTTC. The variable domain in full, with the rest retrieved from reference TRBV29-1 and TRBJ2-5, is SAVISQKPSRDICQRGTSLTIQCQVDSQVTMMFWYRQQPGQSLTLIATANQGSEATYESGFVIDKFPISRPNLTFSTLTVSNMSPEDSSIYLCSVALAAQETQYFGPGTRLLVL.

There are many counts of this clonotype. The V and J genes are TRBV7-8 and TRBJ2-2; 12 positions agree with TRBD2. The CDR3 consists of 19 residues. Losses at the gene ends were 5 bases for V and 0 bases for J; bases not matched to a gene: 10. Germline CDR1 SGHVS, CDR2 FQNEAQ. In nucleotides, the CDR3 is TGTGCCAGCAGCGGACTGACTAGCGGGGGCCCCTCGAACACCGGGGAGCTGTTTTTT. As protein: CASSGLTSGGPSNTGELFF.

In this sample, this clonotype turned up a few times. The CDR3 sequence: CASSLLQGLSYEQYF. The CDR3 coding sequence is TGTGCCAGCAGCTTACTCCAGGGCCTGTCCTACGAGCAGTACTTC. The V call is TRBV11-2, the J call TRBJ2-7; the D gene is possibly TRBD1 (5 bases). CDR3 size: 15 residues. V lost 2 bases to trimming and J lost 1 base, with 12 bases between them. CDR1 and CDR2 (germline): SGHAT, FQNNGV.

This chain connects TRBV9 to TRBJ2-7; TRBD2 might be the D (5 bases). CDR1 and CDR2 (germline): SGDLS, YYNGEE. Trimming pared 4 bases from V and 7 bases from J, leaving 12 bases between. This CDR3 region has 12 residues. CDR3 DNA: TGTGCCAGCAGCCCGTCTCGGGGAGAGCAGTACTTC. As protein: CASSPSRGEQYF.

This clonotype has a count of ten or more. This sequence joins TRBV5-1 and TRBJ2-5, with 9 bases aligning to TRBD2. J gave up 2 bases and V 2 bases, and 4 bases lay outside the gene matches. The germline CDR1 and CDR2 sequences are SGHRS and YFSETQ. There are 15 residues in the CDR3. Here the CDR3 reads CASSFVLAGQETQYF. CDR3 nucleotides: TGCGCCAGCAGCTTCGTTCTAGCGGGGCAAGAGACCCAGTACTTC.